This record concerns one T cell receptor beta chain sequence. Its target is not known. This sample was included in a study of T cell responses to AZD1222 COVID-19 vaccine. Assay used: immunoSEQ multiplex PCR; TCRdb lists only in-frame clones, some missing. The sample has 86,000 or so clones, around nine tenths seen once. Study-level points and caveats: Two AZD1222 administrations were followed by greater Spike-specific TCR breadth and depth. Only 5 or 6 AZD1222 recipients were seropositive at baseline. Donors in the cohort were predominantly white British and more often female, and clonal diversity was possibly underestimated. CD4 TCRs linked to vaccination spanned spike, dominating at 160-218 and 743-854.

This CDR3 comprises 13 residues. V dropped 5 bases and J dropped 12; count of bases not matched to a gene: 7. Germline lookup yields CDR1 SGHNT and CDR2 YENEEA. The source material was peripheral blood, sampled 28 days after the second AZD1222 dose. The origin of this receptor is an adult who received the AZD1222 COVID-19 vaccine. The J gene is TRBJ1-1, the V gene TRBV11-3; TRBD1 aligns across 12 bases. The CDR3 DNA follows: TGTGCCAGCAGCCCGGGGACAGGGGGCCTTCCTTTCTTT. The encoded protein is CASSPGTGGLPFF.